Below, 5 T cell receptor beta chains from the same sample are listed, as sequenced in a study of regulatory T cells in long-lasting Graves disease. Libraries of TCR beta came from iRepertoire HTBI primers plus Arm-PCR of CDR3 regions. TCRdb redid the calling of the multiplex PCR reads with MiXCR, one entry per CDR3 protein. This sample has about 540,000 distinct CDR3 sequences, with about 13% found just once. Time point described: newly diagnosed GD, antithyroid drugs for less than 3 months. There was RNA extracted from PBMCs, and the TCR library was made from it. The same sample was also used in a study of T cells in Graves' hyperthyroidism and ophthalmopathy.

Material: peripheral blood mononuclear cells (PBMCs), obtained at new diagnosis, from a patient treated with antithyroid drugs. The receptors here all came from a man under 40 with Graves disease.

This clonotype appeared many times. V gene TRBV30 combines with J gene TRBJ2-7; 10 bases map to TRBD1. J was trimmed by 3 bases and V by 2 bases; bases with no gene match: 7. Germline V lookup: CDR1 GTSNPN, CDR2 SVGIG (reference sequence). This CDR3 contains 15 residues. CDR3 sequence: CAWSIGTGAGYEQYF. The CDR3 region has the DNA TGTGCCTGGAGTATCGGGACAGGGGCTGGCTACGAGCAGTACTTC.

The chain recombines TRBV6-2 or TRBV6-3 with TRBJ2-5; D possibly corresponds to TRBD2 (6 bases). The germline V gene has CDR1 MNHEY and CDR2 SVGEGT. The CDR3 has 14 amino acids. Trimming stripped 6 bases from V and 2 bases from J, with 13 bases between. The CDR3 DNA sequence: TGTGCCAGCAGCCACGGAGGGATTCAAGAGACCCAGTACTTC. Translation gives CASSHGGIQETQYF.

In nucleotides, the CDR3 is TGTGCTAGTGGTTATGGGGACCGGGTTGTCTACAATGAGCAGTTCTTC. Translated: CASGYGDRVVYNEQFF. The chain recombines TRBV12-5 with TRBJ2-1; D is tentatively TRBD1 or TRBD2 (5 bases each). V lost 4 bases, J lost 3 bases, and 16 bases lay in between. This CDR3 has 16 residues. The germline V gene encodes CDR1 LGHNT and CDR2 FRNRAP.

This clonotype was observed a handful of times. The chain recombines TRBV4-1 with TRBJ1-5, with D perhaps matching TRBD1 (6 bases). V lost 2 bases and J lost 2, with 16 bases in between. The CDR3 totals 17 residues. Germline CDR1 and CDR2: MGHRA and YSYEKL. CDR3 DNA sequence: TGCGCCAGCAGCCAATATGCTCGGGGGCGAGGCAATCAGCCCCAGCATTTT. Its protein product is CASSQYARGRGNQPQHF.

This clonotype was detected ten times or more. The gene calls are TRBV19 and TRBJ2-1; unclear D gene. V was cut by 3 bases and J by 6 bases, with 9 bases left in between. The CDR3 totals 13 residues. CDR1 is LNHDA and CDR2 is SQIVND in the germline V gene (reference sequence). DNA for the CDR3: TGTGCCAGTAGTATCGGGCTGCTCAATGAGCAGTTCTTC. Translating it yields CASSIGLLNEQFF. Full variable domain (remainder filled in from reference TRBV19 and TRBJ2-1): DGGITQSPKYLFRKEGQNVTLSCEQNLNHDAMYWYRQDPGQGLRLIYYSQIVNDFQKGDIAEGYSVSREKKESFPLTVTSAQKNPTAFYLCASSIGLLNEQFFGPGTRLTVL.